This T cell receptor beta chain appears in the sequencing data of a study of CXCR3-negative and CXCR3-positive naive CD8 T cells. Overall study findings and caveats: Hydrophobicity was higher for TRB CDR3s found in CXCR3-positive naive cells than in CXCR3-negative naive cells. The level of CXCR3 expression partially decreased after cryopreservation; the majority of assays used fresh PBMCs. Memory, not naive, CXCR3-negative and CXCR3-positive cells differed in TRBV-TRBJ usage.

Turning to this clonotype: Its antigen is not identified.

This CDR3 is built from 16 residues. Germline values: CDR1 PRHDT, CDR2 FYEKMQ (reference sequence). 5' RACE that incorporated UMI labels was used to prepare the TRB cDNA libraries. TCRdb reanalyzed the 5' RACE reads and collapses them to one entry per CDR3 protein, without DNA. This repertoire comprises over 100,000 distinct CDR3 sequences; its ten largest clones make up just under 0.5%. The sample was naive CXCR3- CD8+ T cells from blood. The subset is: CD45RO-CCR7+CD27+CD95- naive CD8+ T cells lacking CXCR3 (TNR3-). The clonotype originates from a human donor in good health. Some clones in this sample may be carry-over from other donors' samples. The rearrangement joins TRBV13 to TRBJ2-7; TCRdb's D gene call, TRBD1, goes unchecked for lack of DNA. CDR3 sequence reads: CASSARGGGSTYEQYF.